This T cell receptor (beta chain) was recorded in a study of glioma-infiltrating T cells. The iRepertoire nested amplicon-rescue multiplex PCR amplified TCR alpha and beta CDR3s from RNA. Tissue mRNA or PBMC total RNA, roughly 85-450 ng, went into one-step reverse transcription and amplification. Each CDR3 protein gets one entry after TCRdb re-called the multiplex PCR reads with MiXCR. The table has over 120,000 distinct CDR3 sequences, around 40% seen once; the top ten hold 20%. The CDR3 length is 17 residues. The germline gives CDR1 SGHVS, CDR2 FQNEAQ. V lost 2 bases and J 0 bases, leaving 13 bases between the germline ends.

The receptor was isolated from a human donor with low-grade glioma or glioblastoma, undergoing nonglioma brain surgery, or in good health (not recorded which). Sequences were obtained from glioma tissue, nonneoplastic brain tissue, or PBMCs (not recorded which). The chain employs TRBV7-8 and TRBJ2-2; weak D call: TRBD1 (5 bases). CDR3 protein: CASSLNPGFANTGELFF. Written as DNA, the CDR3 is TGTGCCAGCAGCTTAAACCCAGGGTTTGCGAACACCGGGGAGCTGTTTTTT.